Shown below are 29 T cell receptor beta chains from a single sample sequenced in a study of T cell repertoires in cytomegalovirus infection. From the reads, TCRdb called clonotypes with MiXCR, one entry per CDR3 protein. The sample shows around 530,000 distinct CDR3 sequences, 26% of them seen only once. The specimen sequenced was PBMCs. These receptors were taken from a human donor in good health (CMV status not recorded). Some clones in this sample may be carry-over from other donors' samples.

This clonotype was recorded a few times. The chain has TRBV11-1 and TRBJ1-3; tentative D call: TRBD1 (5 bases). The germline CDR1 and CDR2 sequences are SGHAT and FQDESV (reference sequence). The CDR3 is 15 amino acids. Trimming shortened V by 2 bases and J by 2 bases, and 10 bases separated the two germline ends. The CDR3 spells CASSLQQATGNTIYF. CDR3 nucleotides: TGTGCCAGCAGCTTACAACAGGCGACTGGAAACACCATATATTTT.

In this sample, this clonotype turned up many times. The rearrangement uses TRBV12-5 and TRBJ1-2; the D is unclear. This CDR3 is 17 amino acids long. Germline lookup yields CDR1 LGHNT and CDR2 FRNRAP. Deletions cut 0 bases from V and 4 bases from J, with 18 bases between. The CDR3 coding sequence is TGTGCTAGTGGTTTGGTAAGGCAAATGGGAGGCTTCTATGGCTACACCTTC. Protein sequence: CASGLVRQMGGFYGYTF.

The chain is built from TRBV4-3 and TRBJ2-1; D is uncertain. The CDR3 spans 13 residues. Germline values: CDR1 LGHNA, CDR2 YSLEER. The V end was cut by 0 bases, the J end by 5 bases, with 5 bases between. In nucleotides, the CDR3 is TGCGCCAGCAGCCAAGATCTGGACAATGAGCAGTTCTTC. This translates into CASSQDLDNEQFF.

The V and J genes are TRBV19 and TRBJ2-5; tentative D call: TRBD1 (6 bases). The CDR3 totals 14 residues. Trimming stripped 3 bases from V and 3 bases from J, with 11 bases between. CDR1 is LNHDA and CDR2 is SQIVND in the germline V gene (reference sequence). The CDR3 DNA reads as TGTGCCAGTAGTATCACCGGGACAAAAGAGACCCAGTACTTC. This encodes CASSITGTKETQYF.

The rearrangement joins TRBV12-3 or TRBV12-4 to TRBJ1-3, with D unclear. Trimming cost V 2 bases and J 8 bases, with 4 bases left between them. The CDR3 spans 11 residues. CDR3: CASSLLYTIYF. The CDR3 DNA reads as TGTGCCAGCAGTTTACTTTACACCATATATTTT.

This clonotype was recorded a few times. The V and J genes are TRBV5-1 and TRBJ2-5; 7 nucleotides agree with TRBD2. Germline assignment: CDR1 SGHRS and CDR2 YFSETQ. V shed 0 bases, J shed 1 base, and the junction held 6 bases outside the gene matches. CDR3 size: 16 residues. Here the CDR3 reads CASSLGLAVSQETQYF. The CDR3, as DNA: TGCGCCAGCAGCTTGGGGCTAGCGGTCTCCCAAGAGACCCAGTACTTC.

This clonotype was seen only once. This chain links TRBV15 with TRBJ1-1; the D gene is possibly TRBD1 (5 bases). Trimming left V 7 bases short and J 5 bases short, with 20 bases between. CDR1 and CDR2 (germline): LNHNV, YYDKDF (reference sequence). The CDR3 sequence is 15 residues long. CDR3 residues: CATTRLSAGGTEAFF. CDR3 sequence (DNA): TGTGCCACCACCAGGTTGTCAGCTGGGGGGACTGAAGCTTTCTTT.

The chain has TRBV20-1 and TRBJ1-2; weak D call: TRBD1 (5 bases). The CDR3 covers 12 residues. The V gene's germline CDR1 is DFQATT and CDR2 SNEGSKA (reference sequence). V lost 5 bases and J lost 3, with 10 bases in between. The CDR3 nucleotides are TGCAGTGCTTTCAGGGTCGACTATGGCTACACCTTC. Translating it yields CSAFRVDYGYTF.

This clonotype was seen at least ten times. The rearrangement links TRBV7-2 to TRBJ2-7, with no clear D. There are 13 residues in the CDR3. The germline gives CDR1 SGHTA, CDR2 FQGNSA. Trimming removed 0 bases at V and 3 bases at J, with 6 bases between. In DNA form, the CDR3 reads TGTGCCAGCAGCTTAGCGTCCAGCTACGAGCAGTACTTC. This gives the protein CASSLASSYEQYF.

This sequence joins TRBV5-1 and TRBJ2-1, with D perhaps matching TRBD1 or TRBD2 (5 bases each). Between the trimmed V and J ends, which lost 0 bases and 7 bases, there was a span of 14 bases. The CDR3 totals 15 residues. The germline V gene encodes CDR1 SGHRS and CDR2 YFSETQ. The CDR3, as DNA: TGCGCCAGCAGCTTGGCGATCGGGGCATTTAATGAGCAGTTCTTC. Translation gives CASSLAIGAFNEQFF. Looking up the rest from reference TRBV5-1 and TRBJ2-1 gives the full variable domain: KAGVTQTPRYLIKTRGQQVTLSCSPISGHRSVSWYQQTPGQGLQFLFEYFSETQRNKGNFPGRFSGRQFSNSRSEMNVSTLELGDSALYLCASSLAIGAFNEQFFGPGTRLTVL.

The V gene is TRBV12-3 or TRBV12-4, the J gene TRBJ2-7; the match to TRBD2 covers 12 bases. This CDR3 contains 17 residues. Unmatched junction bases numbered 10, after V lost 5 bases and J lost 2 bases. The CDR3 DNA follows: TGTGCCAGCAGTCTCCCGGGACTAGCGGGTCCTACCTACGAGCAGTACGTC. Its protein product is CASSLPGLAGPTYEQYV.

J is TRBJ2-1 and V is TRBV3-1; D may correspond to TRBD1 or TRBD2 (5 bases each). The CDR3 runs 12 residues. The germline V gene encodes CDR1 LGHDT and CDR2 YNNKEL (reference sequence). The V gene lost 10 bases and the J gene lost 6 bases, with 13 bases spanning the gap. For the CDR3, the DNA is TGTGCCACTATTGGGACGTTCAATGAGCAGTTCTTC. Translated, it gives CATIGTFNEQFF.

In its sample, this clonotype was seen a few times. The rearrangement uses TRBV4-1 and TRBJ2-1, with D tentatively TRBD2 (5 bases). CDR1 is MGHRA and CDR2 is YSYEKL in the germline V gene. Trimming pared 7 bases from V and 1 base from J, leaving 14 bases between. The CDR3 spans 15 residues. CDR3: CASTGERTSYNEQFF. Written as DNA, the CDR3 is TGCGCCAGCACCGGGGAGCGGACGTCCTACAATGAGCAGTTCTTC.

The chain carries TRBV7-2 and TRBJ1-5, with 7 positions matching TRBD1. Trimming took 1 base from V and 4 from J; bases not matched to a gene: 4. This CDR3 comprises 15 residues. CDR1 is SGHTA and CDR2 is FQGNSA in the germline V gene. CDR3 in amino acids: CASSLVGGANQPQHF. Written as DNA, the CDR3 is TGTGCCAGCAGCTTAGTAGGGGGCGCGAATCAGCCCCAGCATTTT.

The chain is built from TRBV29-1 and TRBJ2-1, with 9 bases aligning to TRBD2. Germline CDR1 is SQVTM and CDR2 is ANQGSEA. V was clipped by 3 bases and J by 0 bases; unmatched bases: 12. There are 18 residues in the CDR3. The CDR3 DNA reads TGCAGCGTTGAGGCTAGCGGGGAGCAGCGGAGCTCCTACAATGAGCAGTTCTTC. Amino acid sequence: CSVEASGEQRSSYNEQFF.

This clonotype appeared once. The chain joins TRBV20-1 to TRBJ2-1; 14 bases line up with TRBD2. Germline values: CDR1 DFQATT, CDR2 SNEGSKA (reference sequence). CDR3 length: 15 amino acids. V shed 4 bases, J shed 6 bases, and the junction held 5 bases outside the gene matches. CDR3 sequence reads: CSANLGLAGVNEQFF. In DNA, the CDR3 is TGCAGTGCTAATTTGGGACTAGCGGGGGTCAATGAGCAGTTCTTC.

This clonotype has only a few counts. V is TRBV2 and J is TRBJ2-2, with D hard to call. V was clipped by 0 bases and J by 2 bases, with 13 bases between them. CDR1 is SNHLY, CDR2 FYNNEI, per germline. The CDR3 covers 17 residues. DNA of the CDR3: TGTGCCAGCAGTGAAGCGGGGTTGGAAAGCAACACCGGGGAGCTGTTTTTT. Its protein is CASSEAGLESNTGELFF.

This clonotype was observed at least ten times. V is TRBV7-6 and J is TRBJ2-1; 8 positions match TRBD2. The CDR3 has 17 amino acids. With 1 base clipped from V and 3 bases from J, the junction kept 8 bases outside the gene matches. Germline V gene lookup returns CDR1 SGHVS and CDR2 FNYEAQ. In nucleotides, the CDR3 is TGTGCCAGCAGCTTAGACCACGCTAGCGGGTACTACAATGAGCAGTTCTTC. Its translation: CASSLDHASGYYNEQFF. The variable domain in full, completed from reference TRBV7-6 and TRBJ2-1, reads GAGVSQSPRYKVTKRGQDVALRCDPISGHVSLYWYRQALGQGPEFLTYFNYEAQQDKSGLPNDRFSAERPEGSISTLTIQRTEQRDSAMYRCASSLDHASGYYNEQFFGPGTRLTVL.

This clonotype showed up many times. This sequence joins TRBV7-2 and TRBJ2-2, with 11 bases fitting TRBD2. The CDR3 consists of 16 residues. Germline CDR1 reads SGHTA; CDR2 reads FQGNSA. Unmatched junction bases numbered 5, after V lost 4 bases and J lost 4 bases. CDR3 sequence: CASSSSGLAATGELFF. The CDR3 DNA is TGTGCCAGCAGCTCCTCGGGACTAGCGGCCACCGGGGAGCTGTTTTTT.

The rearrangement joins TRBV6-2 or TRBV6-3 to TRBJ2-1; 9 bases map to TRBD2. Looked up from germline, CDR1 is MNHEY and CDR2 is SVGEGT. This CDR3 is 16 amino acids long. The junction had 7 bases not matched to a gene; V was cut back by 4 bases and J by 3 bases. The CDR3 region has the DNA TGTGCCAGCAGTTCCTATGGACTAGCGAGCTACAATGAGCAGTTCTTC. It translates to CASSSYGLASYNEQFF.

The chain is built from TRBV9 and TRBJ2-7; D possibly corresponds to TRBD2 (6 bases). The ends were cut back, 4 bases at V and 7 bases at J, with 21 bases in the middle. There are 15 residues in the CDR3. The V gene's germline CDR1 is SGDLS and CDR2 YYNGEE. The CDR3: CASSPGVAEMGEQYF. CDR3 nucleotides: TGTGCCAGCAGCCCCGGGGTAGCGGAGATGGGGGAGCAGTACTTC.

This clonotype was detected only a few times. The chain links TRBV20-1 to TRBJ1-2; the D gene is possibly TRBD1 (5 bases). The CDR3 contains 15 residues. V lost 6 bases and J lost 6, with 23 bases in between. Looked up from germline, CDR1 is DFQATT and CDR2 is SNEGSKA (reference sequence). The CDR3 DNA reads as TGCAGTGCAAGTAGTCAGGGCAGGGAAACGAATGGCTACACCTTC. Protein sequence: CSASSQGRETNGYTF.

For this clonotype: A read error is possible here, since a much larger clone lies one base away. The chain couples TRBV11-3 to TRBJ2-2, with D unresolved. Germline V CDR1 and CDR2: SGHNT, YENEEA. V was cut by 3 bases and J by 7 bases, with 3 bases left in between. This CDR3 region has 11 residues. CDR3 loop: CASSFVGELFF. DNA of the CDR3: TGTGCCAGCAGCTTTGTCGGGGAGCTGTTTTTT.

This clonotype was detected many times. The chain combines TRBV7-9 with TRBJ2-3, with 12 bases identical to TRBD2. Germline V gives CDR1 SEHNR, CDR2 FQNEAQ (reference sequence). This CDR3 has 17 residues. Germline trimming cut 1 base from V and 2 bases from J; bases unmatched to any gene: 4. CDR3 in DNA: TGTGCCAGCAGCTTAGTAGGACTAGCGGGACCCACAGATACGCAGTATTTT. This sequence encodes CASSLVGLAGPTDTQYF.

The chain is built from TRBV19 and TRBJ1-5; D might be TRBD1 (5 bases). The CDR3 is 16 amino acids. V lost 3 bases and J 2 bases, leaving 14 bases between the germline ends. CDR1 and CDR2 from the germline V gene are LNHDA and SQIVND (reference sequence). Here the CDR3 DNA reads TGTGCCAGTAGTATGAAAACGGGGGTACGCAATCAGCCCCAGCATTTT. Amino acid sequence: CASSMKTGVRNQPQHF.

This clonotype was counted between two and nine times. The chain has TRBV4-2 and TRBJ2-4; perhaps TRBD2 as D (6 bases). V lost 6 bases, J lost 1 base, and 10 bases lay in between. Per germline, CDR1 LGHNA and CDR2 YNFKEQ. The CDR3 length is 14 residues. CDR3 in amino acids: CASSLSGAKNIQYF. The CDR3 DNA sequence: TGTGCCAGCAGTCTGAGCGGGGCCAAAAACATTCAGTACTTC.

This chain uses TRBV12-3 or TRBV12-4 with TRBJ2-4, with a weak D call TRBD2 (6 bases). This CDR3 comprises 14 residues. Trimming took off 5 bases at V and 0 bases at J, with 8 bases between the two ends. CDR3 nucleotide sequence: TGTGCCAGCAGTACTAGCCTAGCCAAAAACATTCAGTACTTC. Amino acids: CASSTSLAKNIQYF.

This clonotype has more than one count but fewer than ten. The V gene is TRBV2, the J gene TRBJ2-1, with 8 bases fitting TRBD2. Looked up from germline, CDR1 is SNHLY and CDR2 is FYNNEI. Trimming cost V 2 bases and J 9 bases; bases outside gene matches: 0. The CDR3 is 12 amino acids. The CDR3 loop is CASSELAGEQFF. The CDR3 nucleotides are TGTGCCAGCAGTGAACTAGCGGGTGAGCAGTTCTTC.

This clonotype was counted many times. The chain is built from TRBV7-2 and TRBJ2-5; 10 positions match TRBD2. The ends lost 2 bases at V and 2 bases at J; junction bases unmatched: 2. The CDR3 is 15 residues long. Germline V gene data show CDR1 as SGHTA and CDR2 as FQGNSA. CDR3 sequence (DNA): TGTGCCAGCAGCTTATCGGGACTAGCGCAAGAGACCCAGTACTTC. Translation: CASSLSGLAQETQYF. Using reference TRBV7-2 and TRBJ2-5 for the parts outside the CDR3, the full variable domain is GAGVSQSPSNKVTEKGKDVELRCDPISGHTALYWYRQSLGQGLEFLIYFQGNSAPDKSGLPSDRFSAERTGGSVSTLTIQRTQQEDSAVYLCASSLSGLAQETQYFGPGTRLLVL.